The following is a TCR beta chain sequence with its context. From the reads, TCRdb called clonotypes with MiXCR, one entry per CDR3 protein. Of 250,000 to 300,000 distinct CDR3 sequences detected, more than 20% appear once; the ten largest clones hold approximately 15%. The sample is drawn from a study of T cell repertoires in cytomegalovirus infection. Study-wide background: Evidence of both CMV infection and a matching HLA type came from public TCR beta signatures.

This CDR3 has 14 residues. V lost 8 bases, J lost 0 bases, and 14 bases lay in between. CDR1 is MGHDK, CDR2 SYGVNS, per germline. V is TRBV25-1 and J is TRBJ2-7, with D maybe TRBD2 (6 bases). The sample was PBMCs. The clonotype originates from a human donor in good health (CMV status not recorded). Some clones in this sample may be carry-over from other donors' samples. The CDR3 nucleotides are TGTGCCAGCCGACCTGCGGGAATCTCCTACGAGCAGTACTTC. This translates into CASRPAGISYEQYF.